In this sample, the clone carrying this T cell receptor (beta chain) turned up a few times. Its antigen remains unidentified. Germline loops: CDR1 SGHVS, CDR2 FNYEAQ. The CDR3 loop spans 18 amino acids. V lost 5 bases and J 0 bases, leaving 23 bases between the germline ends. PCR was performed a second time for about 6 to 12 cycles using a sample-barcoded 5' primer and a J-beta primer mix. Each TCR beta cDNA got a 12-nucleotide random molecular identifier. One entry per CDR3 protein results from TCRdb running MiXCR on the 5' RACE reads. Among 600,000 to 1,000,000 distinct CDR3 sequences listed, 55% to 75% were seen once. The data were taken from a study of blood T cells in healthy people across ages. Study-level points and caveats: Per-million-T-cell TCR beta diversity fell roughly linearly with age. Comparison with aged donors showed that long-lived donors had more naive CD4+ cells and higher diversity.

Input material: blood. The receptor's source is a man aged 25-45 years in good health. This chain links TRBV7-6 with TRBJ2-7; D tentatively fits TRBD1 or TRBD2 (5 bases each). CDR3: CASSNTIRGRVASYEQYF. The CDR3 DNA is TGTGCCAGCAGCAACACGATCCGGGGCAGGGTCGCCTCCTACGAGCAGTACTTC. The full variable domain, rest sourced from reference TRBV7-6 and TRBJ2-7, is GAGVSQSPRYKVTKRGQDVALRCDPISGHVSLYWYRQALGQGPEFLTYFNYEAQQDKSGLPNDRFSAERPEGSISTLTIQRTEQRDSAMYRCASSNTIRGRVASYEQYFGPGTRLTVT.